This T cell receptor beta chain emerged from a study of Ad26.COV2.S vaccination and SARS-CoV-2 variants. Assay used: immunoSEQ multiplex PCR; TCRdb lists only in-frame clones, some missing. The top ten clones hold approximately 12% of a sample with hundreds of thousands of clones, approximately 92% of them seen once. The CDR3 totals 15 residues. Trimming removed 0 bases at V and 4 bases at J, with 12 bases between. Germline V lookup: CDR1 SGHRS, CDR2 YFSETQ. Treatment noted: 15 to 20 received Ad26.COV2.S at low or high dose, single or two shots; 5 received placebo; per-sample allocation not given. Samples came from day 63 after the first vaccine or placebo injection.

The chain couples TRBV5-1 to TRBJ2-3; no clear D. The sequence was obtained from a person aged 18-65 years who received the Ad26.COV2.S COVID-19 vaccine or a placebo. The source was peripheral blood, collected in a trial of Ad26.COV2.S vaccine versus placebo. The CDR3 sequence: CASSLVISIADTQYF. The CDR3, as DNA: TGCGCCAGCAGCTTGGTAATCAGCATCGCAGATACGCAGTATTTT. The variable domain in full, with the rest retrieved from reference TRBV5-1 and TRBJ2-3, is KAGVTQTPRYLIKTRGQQVTLSCSPISGHRSVSWYQQTPGQGLQFLFEYFSETQRNKGNFPGRFSGRQFSNSRSEMNVSTLELGDSALYLCASSLVISIADTQYFGPGTRLTVL.